Following are 7 T cell receptor beta chains from one sample sequenced in a study of blood T cell repertoires in COVID-19. The data were produced by immunoSEQ multiplex PCR, yet TCRdb's version contains in-frame clones alone and is incomplete. This sample yields 200,000 to 250,000 clones, of which over 75% are seen a single time; around 9.2% belongs to the top ten. The sequencing sample was made of PBMCs or T cells enriched from blood (not recorded which). Receptors were obtained from a man aged 40-50 years who had recovered from COVID-19.

This chain uses TRBV28 with TRBJ1-2; TRBD1 might be the D (6 bases). In germline, CDR1 is MDHEN, CDR2 SYDVKM. The V end was cut by 2 bases, the J end by 4 bases, with 17 bases between. The CDR3 has 16 amino acids. CDR3 in amino acids: CASSLEGQRGTYGYTF. The CDR3 DNA sequence: TGTGCCAGCAGTTTAGAGGGACAACGAGGGACCTATGGCTACACCTTC.

V usage is TRBV5-1 and J usage is TRBJ2-7, with TRBD1 matching 7 bases. Trimming at V came to 0 bases and at J to 4 bases, leaving 4 bases not matched to a gene. CDR1 and CDR2 (germline): SGHRS, YFSETQ. The CDR3 is 14 amino acids. CDR3 nucleotide sequence: TGCGCCAGCAGCTTGGTCGGGACAGAATACGAGCAGTACTTC. It translates to CASSLVGTEYEQYF.

The gene calls are TRBV7-9 and TRBJ1-2, with 8 bases identical to TRBD1. CDR1 and CDR2 (germline): SEHNR, FQNEAQ (reference sequence). The ends lost 4 bases at V and 7 bases at J; junction bases unmatched: 5. This CDR3 region has 13 residues. The CDR3 DNA sequence: TGTGCCAGCAGCTACGACAGGGGTAGTGGCTACACCTTC. It specifies CASSYDRGSGYTF.

This sequence joins TRBV9 and TRBJ1-2, with TRBD1 matching over 11 bases. Germline values: CDR1 SGDLS, CDR2 YYNGEE. This CDR3 region has 14 residues. Trimming removed 4 bases from V and 11 bases from J; junction bases left unmatched: 10. CDR3 protein: CASSPWTGGVGYTF. The CDR3 coding sequence is TGTGCCAGCAGCCCCTGGACAGGGGGCGTGGGTTACACCTTC. The complete variable domain, with remaining parts taken from reference TRBV9 and TRBJ1-2, reads DSGVTQTPKHLITATGQRVTLRCSPRSGDLSVYWYQQSLDQGLQFLIQYYNGEERAKGNILERFSAQQFPDLHSELNLSSLELGDSALYFCASSPWTGGVGYTFGSGTRLTVV.

The chain has TRBV15 and TRBJ1-2; 10 nucleotides match TRBD1. V lost 6 bases and J lost 10; bases outside the gene matches: 11. The CDR3 runs to 14 residues. Germline CDR1 reads LNHNV; CDR2 reads YYDKDF (reference sequence). DNA of the CDR3: TGTGCCACCAGTGGTCCGGGACAGGGGATGCACTACACCTTC. Protein sequence: CATSGPGQGMHYTF. Complete variable domain (other parts from reference TRBV15 and TRBJ1-2): DAMVIQNPRYQVTQFGKPVTLSCSQTLNHNVMYWYQQKSSQAPKLLFHYYDKDFNNEADTPDNFQSRRPNTSFCFLDIRSPGLGDTAMYLCATSGPGQGMHYTFGSGTRLTVV.

The CDR3 sequence: CATSTMRGPYEQYF. The CDR3 nucleotides are TGTGCCACCAGCACCATGAGGGGGCCCTACGAGCAGTACTTC. This chain connects TRBV15 to TRBJ2-7; 7 bases fit TRBD1. V lost 4 bases and J lost 2; bases outside the gene matches: 5. The germline V gene encodes CDR1 LNHNV and CDR2 YYDKDF (reference sequence). This CDR3 is built from 14 residues.

The chain combines TRBV7-6 with TRBJ2-7, with TRBD2 as a possible D gene (5 bases). CDR3 size: 15 residues. Between the trimmed V and J ends, which lost 2 bases and 2 bases, there was a span of 13 bases. Germline loops: CDR1 SGHVS, CDR2 FNYEAQ. The CDR3 here is CASSLRNSVTYEQYF. Here the CDR3 DNA reads TGTGCCAGCAGCTTAAGGAATAGCGTAACCTACGAGCAGTACTTC.